This T cell receptor (beta chain) appears in the sequencing data of a study of neoadjuvant nivolumab and ipilimumab in lung cancer. This table comes from immunoSEQ multiplex PCR, and its TCRdb copy is limited to in-frame clones, with some not included. The sample contains some 13,000 clones, more than 90% of which appear only once. Regarding this clone: Its antigen is currently unknown.

Study findings and constraints: Pretherapy blood TCR richness correlated positively with resected tumor richness. From pretherapy to surgery, tumor richness and clonality rose with dual therapy. TCR richness and clonality were higher in tumors than adjacent uninvolved lung. TCR receptors were sequenced in few samples.

Between the trimmed V and J ends, which lost 7 bases and 3 bases, there was a span of 12 bases. The CDR3 loop spans 13 amino acids. Germline V lookup: CDR1 MNHEY, CDR2 SMNVEV (reference sequence). The material sequenced was peripheral blood, taken after neoadjuvant nivolumab, alone or with ipilimumab, at or shortly before surgery. The TCR sequence derives from an adult with non-small cell lung cancer. This chain joins TRBV27 and TRBJ1-1; D is unresolved. The CDR3 DNA follows: TGTGCCAGCACTTCCCTGGAGGACACTGAAGCTTTCTTT. Encoded protein: CASTSLEDTEAFF.